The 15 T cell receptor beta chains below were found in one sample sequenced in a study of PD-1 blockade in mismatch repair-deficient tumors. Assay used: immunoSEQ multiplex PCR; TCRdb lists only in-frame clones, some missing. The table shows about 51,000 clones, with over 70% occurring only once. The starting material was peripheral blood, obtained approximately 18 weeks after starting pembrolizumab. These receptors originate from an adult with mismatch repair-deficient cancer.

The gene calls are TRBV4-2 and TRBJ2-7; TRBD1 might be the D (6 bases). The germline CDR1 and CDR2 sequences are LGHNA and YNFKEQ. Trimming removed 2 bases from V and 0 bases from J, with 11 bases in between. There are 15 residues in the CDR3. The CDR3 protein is CASSQTGLISYEQYF. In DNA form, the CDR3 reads TGTGCCAGCAGCCAAACAGGGTTAATCTCCTACGAGCAGTACTTC.

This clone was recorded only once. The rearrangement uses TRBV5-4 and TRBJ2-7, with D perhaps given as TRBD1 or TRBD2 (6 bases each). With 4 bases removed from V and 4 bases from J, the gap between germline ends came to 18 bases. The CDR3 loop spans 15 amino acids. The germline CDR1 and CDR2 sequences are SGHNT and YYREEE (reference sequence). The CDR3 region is CASSPDGGLAYEQYF. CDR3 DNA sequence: TGTGCCAGCAGCCCCGATGGGGGGCTTGCATACGAGCAGTACTTC.

Here the CDR3 DNA reads TGTGCCAGCAGCCCGGAGACAGTAAACACTGAAGCTTTCTTT. Protein sequence: CASSPETVNTEAFF. This chain joins TRBV5-4 and TRBJ1-1, with a weak D call TRBD1 (5 bases). CDR3 length: 14 amino acids. V shed 4 bases and J shed 2 bases, with 12 bases lying between them. The germline V gene encodes CDR1 SGHNT and CDR2 YYREEE (reference sequence).

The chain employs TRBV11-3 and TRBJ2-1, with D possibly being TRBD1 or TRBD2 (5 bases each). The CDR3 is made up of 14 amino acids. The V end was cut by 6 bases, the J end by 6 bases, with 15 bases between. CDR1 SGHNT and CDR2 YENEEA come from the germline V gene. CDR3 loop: CASSLGESPNEQFF. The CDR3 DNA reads TGTGCCAGCAGTCTGGGGGAGAGTCCCAATGAGCAGTTCTTC. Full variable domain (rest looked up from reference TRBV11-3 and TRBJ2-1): EAGVVQSPRYKIIEKKQPVAFWCNPISGHNTLYWYLQNLGQGPELLIRYENEEAVDDSQLPKDRFSAERLKGVDSTLKIQPAELGDSAVYLCASSLGESPNEQFFGPGTRLTVL.

Here the CDR3 DNA reads TGTGCCAGCATTGCAATCCGGGATGTGGAGACCCAGTACTTC. Translation: CASIAIRDVETQYF. V and J are TRBV25-1 and TRBJ2-5, with a weak D call TRBD2 (5 bases). The CDR3 consists of 14 residues. CDR1 and CDR2 from the germline V gene are MGHDK and SYGVNS. Trimming left V 7 bases short and J 5 bases short, with 17 bases between. The whole variable domain, remainder taken from reference TRBV25-1 and TRBJ2-5, is EADIYQTPRYLVIGTGKKITLECSQTMGHDKMYWYQQDPGMELHLIHYSYGVNSTEKGDLSSESTVSRIRTEHFPLTLESARPSHTSQYLCASIAIRDVETQYFGPGTRLLVL.

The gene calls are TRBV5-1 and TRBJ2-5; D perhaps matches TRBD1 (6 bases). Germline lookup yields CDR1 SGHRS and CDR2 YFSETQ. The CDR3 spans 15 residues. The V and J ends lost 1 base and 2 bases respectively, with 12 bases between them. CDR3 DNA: TGCGCCAGCAGCTTGTCCCACAGGGAACAAGAGACCCAGTACTTC. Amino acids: CASSLSHREQETQYF.

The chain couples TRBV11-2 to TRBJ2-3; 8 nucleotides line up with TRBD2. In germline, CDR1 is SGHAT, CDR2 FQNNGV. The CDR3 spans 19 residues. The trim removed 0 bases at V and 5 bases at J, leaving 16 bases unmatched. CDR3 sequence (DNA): TGTGCCAGCAGCTTAGATCCCCCCACTAGCGGCCCGGCCGGAGATACGCAGTATTTT. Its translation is CASSLDPPTSGPAGDTQYF.

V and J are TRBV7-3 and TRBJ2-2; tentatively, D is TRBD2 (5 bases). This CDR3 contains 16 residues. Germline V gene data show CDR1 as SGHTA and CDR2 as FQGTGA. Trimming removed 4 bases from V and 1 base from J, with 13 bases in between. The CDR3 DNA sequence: TGTGCCAGCAGCTCGGAAGGACGGGGGAACACCGGGGAGCTGTTTTTT. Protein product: CASSSEGRGNTGELFF. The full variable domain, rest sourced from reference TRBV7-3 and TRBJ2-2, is GAGVSQTPSNKVTEKGKYVELRCDPISGHTALYWYRQSLGQGPEFLIYFQGTGAADDSGLPNDRFFAVRPEGSVSTLKIQRTERGDSAVYLCASSSEGRGNTGELFFGEGSRLTVL.

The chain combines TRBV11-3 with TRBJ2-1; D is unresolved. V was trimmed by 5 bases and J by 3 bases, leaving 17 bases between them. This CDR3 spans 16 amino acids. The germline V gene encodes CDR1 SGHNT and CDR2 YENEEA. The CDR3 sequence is CASSTRVVSDYNEQFF. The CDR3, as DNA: TGTGCCAGCAGCACCCGAGTAGTAAGCGACTACAATGAGCAGTTCTTC.

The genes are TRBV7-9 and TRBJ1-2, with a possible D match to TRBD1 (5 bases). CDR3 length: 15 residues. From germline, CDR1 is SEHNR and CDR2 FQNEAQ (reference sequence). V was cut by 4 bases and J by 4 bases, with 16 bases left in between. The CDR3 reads CASSSQLGGTYGYTF. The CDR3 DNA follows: TGTGCCAGCAGCTCACAACTCGGGGGGACCTATGGCTACACCTTC.

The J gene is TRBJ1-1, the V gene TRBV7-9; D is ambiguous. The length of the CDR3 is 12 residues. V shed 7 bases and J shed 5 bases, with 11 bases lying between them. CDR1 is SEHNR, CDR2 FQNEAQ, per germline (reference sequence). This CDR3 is CASKSLGTEAFF. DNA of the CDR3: TGTGCCAGCAAATCTCTAGGGACTGAAGCTTTCTTT.

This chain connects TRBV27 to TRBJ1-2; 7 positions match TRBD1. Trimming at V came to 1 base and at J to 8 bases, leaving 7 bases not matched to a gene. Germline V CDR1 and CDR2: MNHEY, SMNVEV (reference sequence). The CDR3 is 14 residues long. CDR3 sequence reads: CASSLLGGVLGYTF. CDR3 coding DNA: TGTGCCAGCAGTTTATTAGGGGGCGTCCTGGGCTACACCTTC.

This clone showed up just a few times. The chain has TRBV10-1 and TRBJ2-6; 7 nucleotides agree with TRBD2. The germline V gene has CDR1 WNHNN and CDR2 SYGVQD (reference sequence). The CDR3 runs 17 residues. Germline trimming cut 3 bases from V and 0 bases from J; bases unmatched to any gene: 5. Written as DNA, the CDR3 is TGCGCCAGCAGTGATCACGGGAGGCTCTCTGGGGCCAACGTCCTGACTTTC. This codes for CASSDHGRLSGANVLTF.

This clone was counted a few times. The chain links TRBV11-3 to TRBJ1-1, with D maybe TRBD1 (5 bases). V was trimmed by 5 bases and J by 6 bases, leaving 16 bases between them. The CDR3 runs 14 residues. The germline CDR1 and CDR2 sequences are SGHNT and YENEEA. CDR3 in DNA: TGTGCCAGCAGCCCCTCGGGGGTTATATCTGAAGCTTTCTTT. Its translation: CASSPSGVISEAFF.

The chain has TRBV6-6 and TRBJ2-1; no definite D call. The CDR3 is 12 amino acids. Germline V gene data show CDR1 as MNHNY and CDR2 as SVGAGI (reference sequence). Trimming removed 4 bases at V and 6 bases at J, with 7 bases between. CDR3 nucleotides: TGTGCCAGCAGTTCCGCACTCAATGAGCAGTTCTTC. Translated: CASSSALNEQFF.